This T cell receptor (beta chain) was captured by sequencing in a study of blood T cell repertoires in COVID-19. In the study overall: T cells, B-cell-depleted T cells, or PBMCs supplied cDNA or gDNA.

Per the original methods: It was from reference gene primer amplification that nucleated cell counts were estimated. Profiling relied on immunoSEQ multiplex PCR, and the TCRdb table lists in-frame clones only, not all of them. V and J calls and clone size come straight from that table; D and trimming were deduced from the DNA. The sample has roughly 40,000 clones, 81% seen once. CDR1 KGHSH and CDR2 LQKENI come from the germline V gene. The CDR3 consists of 15 residues. Trimming removed 1 base at V and 7 bases at J, with 17 bases between. The chain is built from TRBV18 and TRBJ2-7; perhaps TRBD1 as D (5 bases). The sample was peripheral blood. The receptor's source is a man older than 75 with active or convalescent COVID-19. The CDR3 sequence is CASSPQSGRQGEQYF. The CDR3 bases are TGTGCCAGCTCACCACAGTCGGGTCGCCAGGGTGAGCAGTACTTC.